This TCR beta chain appears in the sequencing data of a study of shared clonotypes between healthy human individuals. Original methodology: Sequence data from immunoSEQ were junction-only and lacked quality scores; consequently, filtering differed. Profiling relied on immunoSEQ multiplex PCR, and the TCRdb table lists in-frame clones only, not all of them. V, J and clone size are those of that table, while D and trimming were read from the DNA. Here the sample spans fewer than 2.5 million clones, 80% to 95% being singletons. Study outcomes and limitations: Rarefaction demonstrated incomplete sorted-subset sequencing despite large depth.

On this clone itself: The antigen remains undetermined.

Caucasian adults living in Nashville, Tennessee, provided all samples. It was into CD45RA+ naive and CD45RA-negative memory subsets that the CD4+ cells were split. The CDR3 sequence is 15 residues long. V lost 0 bases, J lost 9 bases, and 11 bases stayed unmatched. Germline V gene data show CDR1 as SQVTM and CDR2 as ANQGSEA. The chain joins TRBV29-1 to TRBJ2-1; TRBD1 aligns across 7 bases. Sequencing used naive CD4+ T cells from PBMCs. Subset in this sample: CD45RA+ positively selected. The clonotype comes from a young man in good health. Some clones in this sample may be carry-over from other donors' samples. The CDR3 sequence: CSVEDREGARGEQFF. The CDR3 nucleotides read TGCAGCGTTGAAGATCGCGAGGGGGCGCGTGGTGAGCAGTTCTTC.